The clone carrying this T cell receptor (beta chain) occurred a few times. TCRbeta library preparation incorporated unique molecular identifiers. From the PCR reads, TCRdb called clonotypes with MiXCR, one entry per CDR3 protein. The data show more than 500,000 distinct CDR3 sequences, roughly 11% seen once. These data belong to a study of T-cell reconstitution after alpha-beta-depleted transplantation in children. The CDR3 is made up of 15 amino acids. The germline V and J ends were trimmed by 8 bases and 4 bases, with 20 bases remaining between them. From germline, CDR1 is MNHEY and CDR2 SVGEGT. The specimen comprised PBMCs, mostly from graft donor cells, sampled 180 days after TCRalphabeta/CD19-depleted stem cell transplant. V usage is TRBV6-2 or TRBV6-3 and J usage is TRBJ1-1; tentatively, D is TRBD1 (6 bases). This TCR was sampled from a female patient aged 2-15 years who had a stem cell transplant for aplastic anemia, so the T cells may come from the graft donor. CDR3 DNA sequence: TGTGCCAGCGGAGGACAGCCTGTTCTATCCACTGAAGCTTTCTTT. It is translated as CASGGQPVLSTEAFF.